This TCR beta chain came from a study of early T cells in non-severe SARS-CoV-2 infection. TCRdb reprocessed the 5' RACE reads with MiXCR, giving one entry per CDR3 protein. The table includes approximately 35,000 distinct CDR3 sequences, approximately 5% detected once. This clonotype was picked up many times. The CDR3 is 19 residues long. Germline assignment: CDR1 KGHSH and CDR2 LQKENI. V lost 2 bases to trimming and J lost 1 base; unmatched junction nucleotides: 14. The rearrangement links TRBV18 to TRBJ2-5; 9 bases are shared with TRBD2. Sequenced material: whole blood. The receptor was isolated from an adult who was a healthcare worker with PCR-confirmed SARS-CoV-2 infection or an uninfected control (not recorded which). CDR3 region: CASSPSYPGLAKGQETQYF. In DNA, the CDR3 is TGTGCCAGCTCACCAAGTTATCCGGGACTAGCAAAGGGCCAAGAGACCCAGTACTTC.